Each of the 26 T cell receptor beta chains below was sequenced from the same sample in a study of T cell clonality in common variable immunodeficiency. Clones were sequenced by immunoSEQ multiplex PCR, and TCRdb holds only the in-frame ones, with some missing. The profile covers about 52,000 clones, none occurring a single time. Sequencing was performed on peripheral blood mononuclear cells. Receptor source: a person between 18 and 69 years old in good health.

This clone came up a few times. Coverage ceases 3 residues before the CDR3 finishes, and the germline J gene fills in the end. The rearrangement links TRBV6-2 or TRBV6-3 to TRBJ1-2; TRBD1 matches 9 bases. Germline V CDR1 and CDR2: MNHEY, SVGEGT. With 6 bases clipped from V and 3 bases from J, the junction kept 11 bases outside the gene matches. The CDR3 runs to 16 residues. Partial CDR3 DNA: TGTGCCAGCAGCCACGACCGGGACAGGGAGGACTATGGC. This encodes CASSHDRDREDYG. The whole CDR3 sequence reads CASSHDRDREDYGYTF.

This clone was recorded many times. The read finishes 3 residues shy of the CDR3 end, and the germline J gene is used to complete it. The chain couples TRBV7-3 to TRBJ2-1; TRBD2 matches at 14 bases. This CDR3 is 15 amino acids long. V was clipped by 6 bases and J by 6 bases; unmatched bases: 4. Looked up from germline, CDR1 is SGHTA and CDR2 is FQGTGA. CDR3 DNA, as far as it was read: TGTGCCAGCAGTGGGACTAGCGGGAGCCGCAATGAG. This sequence encodes CASSGTSGSRNE. The full CDR3 sequence reads CASSGTSGSRNEQFF.

This clone was seen many times. The missing CDR3 end, 3 residues past where the read stops, is filled in from the germline J gene. The chain recombines TRBV20-1 with TRBJ2-7, with 10 positions matching TRBD2. The V gene end was trimmed by 2 bases and the J gene end by 2 bases; junction bases not matched to a gene: 9. CDR3 length: 16 amino acids. Germline V gene sequence: CDR1 DFQATT, CDR2 SNEGSKA (reference sequence). The CDR3 DNA, read in part, is TGCAGTGCTAGATCCCTGCTAGCGGGAGATCCCTACGAG. It encodes CSARSLLAGDPYE. The whole CDR3 protein reads CSARSLLAGDPYEQYF.

This clone was recorded many times. The DNA ends 3 residues before the CDR3 does, and the rest of the CDR3 is filled in from the germline J gene. The rearrangement links TRBV11-2 to TRBJ2-3, with D maybe TRBD2 (6 bases). Germline lookup yields CDR1 SGHAT and CDR2 FQNNGV. Trimming removed 2 bases at V and 1 base at J, with 10 bases between. CDR3 length: 15 amino acids. The CDR3 DNA, read in part, is TGTGCCAGCAGCTTAACCGGAGGGGGCACAGATACG. Amino acid sequence: CASSLTGGGTDT. In full, the CDR3 is CASSLTGGGTDTQYF.

In this sample, this clone turned up many times. The CDR3 goes on 3 residues after the read ends, and that part is filled in from the germline J gene. V usage is TRBV5-1 and J usage is TRBJ2-7; possibly TRBD1 for D (6 bases). Germline values: CDR1 SGHRS, CDR2 YFSETQ. Trimming left V 5 bases short and J 0 bases short, with 15 bases between. This CDR3 spans 15 amino acids. The CDR3: CASSGGGQSSYEQYF. Partial CDR3 DNA: TGCGCCAGCAGTGGGGGCGGGCAGAGCTCCTACGAG.

This clone was found many times. The read halts 3 residues ahead of the CDR3 end, with the missing end drawn from the germline J gene. V and J are TRBV20-1 and TRBJ2-7; D possibly corresponds to TRBD2 (7 bases). This CDR3 is 14 amino acids long. Trimming took off 5 bases at V and 6 bases at J, with 20 bases between the two ends. Germline-derived CDR1 and CDR2 are DFQATT and SNEGSKA (reference sequence). The CDR3 sequence: CSAHLRGGGREQYF. The CDR3 DNA, read in part, is TGCAGTGCTCACTTAAGAGGGGGGGGCCGCGAG.

This clone has ten or more counts. The read ends 3 residues early relative to the CDR3; the germline J gene fills the gap. J is TRBJ2-1 and V is TRBV30; D might be TRBD1 (6 bases). V lost 1 base and J 9 bases, leaving 7 bases between the germline ends. The length of the CDR3 is 11 residues. Germline CDR1 is GTSNPN and CDR2 is SVGIG (reference sequence). The CDR3: CAWSARGEQFF. CDR3 bases read: TGTGCCTGGAGTGCCAGGGGTGAG.

This clone has at least ten counts. Read coverage stops 3 residues before the CDR3 terminus; the germline J gene supplies the remainder. The chain employs TRBV5-5 and TRBJ2-1; tentative D call: TRBD1 (5 bases). Per the germline V gene, CDR1 is SGHKS and CDR2 is YYEKEE (reference sequence). Trimming pared 4 bases from V and 0 bases from J, leaving 8 bases between. This CDR3 contains 14 residues. The DNA read from the CDR3 is TGTGCCAGCAGCCCAGGACACTCCTACAATGAG. This gives the protein CASSPGHSYNE. The whole CDR3 sequence reads CASSPGHSYNEQFF. Combining the CDR3 with reference TRBV5-5 and TRBJ2-1 gives the whole variable domain DAGVTQSPTHLIKTRGQQVTLRCSPISGHKSVSWYQQVLGQGPQFIFQYYEKEERGRGNFPDRFSARQFPNYSSELNVNALLLGDSALYLCASSPGHSYNEQFFGPGTRLTVL.

With regard to this clone: The read falls 3 residues short of the CDR3 end, and the missing part is taken from the germline J gene. The chain links TRBV7-8 to TRBJ1-2, with 7 positions matching TRBD1. Germline assignment: CDR1 SGHVS and CDR2 FQNEAQ. CDR3 length: 14 residues. The trim removed 5 bases at V and 4 bases at J, leaving 7 bases unmatched. The CDR3: CASSPGRTGYGYTF. The sequenced part of the CDR3 DNA is TGTGCCAGCAGCCCCGGTCGGACAGGCTATGGC. The whole variable domain, filled in from reference TRBV7-8 and TRBJ1-2, reads GAGVSQSPRYKVAKRGQDVALRCDPISGHVSLFWYQQALGQGPEFLTYFQNEAQLDKSGLPSDRFFAERPEGSVSTLKIQRTQQEDSAVYLCASSPGRTGYGYTFGSGTRLTVV.

At least ten counts were recorded for this clone. The junction and the germline gene differ at one end; a read error may be behind it. The sequence runs out 3 residues before the end of the CDR3; the remainder is reconstructed from the germline J gene. The chain has TRBV4-2 and TRBJ2-6, with TRBD2 as a possible D gene (5 bases). This CDR3 has 15 residues. Germline-derived CDR1 and CDR2 are LGHNA and YNFKEQ. The chain's CDR3 is CASSQRGSGANVLTF. The sequenced part of the CDR3 DNA is TGCGCCAGCAGCCAACGGGGTTCCGGGGCCAACGTC.

Only a few counts were recorded for this clone. Read data end 3 residues before the CDR3 end; the end is taken from the germline J gene. The rearrangement links TRBV2 to TRBJ2-7; TRBD1 aligns across 7 bases. Germline CDR1 reads SNHLY; CDR2 reads FYNNEI. The J segment lost 4 bases and the V segment lost 7 bases, leaving 4 bases of the junction unmatched. This CDR3 comprises 12 residues. The CDR3: CASMHRGYEQYF. The CDR3 DNA, read in part, is TGTGCCAGCATGCACAGGGGATACGAG.

This clone was counted at least ten times. The DNA ends 3 residues before the CDR3 does, and the rest of the CDR3 is filled in from the germline J gene. V usage is TRBV20-1 and J usage is TRBJ2-2; TRBD2 matches at 7 bases. This CDR3 contains 16 residues. Per germline, CDR1 DFQATT and CDR2 SNEGSKA (reference sequence). Trimming took 0 bases from V and 0 from J; bases not matched to a gene: 4. CDR3: CSARDSGGANTGELFF. The part of the CDR3 DNA that was read is TGCAGTGCTAGAGATAGTGGGGGGGCGAACACCGGGGAG.

This clone has ten or more counts. The read ends 3 residues early relative to the CDR3; the germline J gene fills the gap. This sequence joins TRBV30 and TRBJ2-3; D not certain. This CDR3 has 12 residues. Germline CDR1 is GTSNPN and CDR2 is SVGIG (reference sequence). V was clipped by 1 base and J by 1 base, with 3 bases between them. CDR3 residues: CAWSAGTDTQYF. The CDR3 bases that were read are TGTGCCTGGAGTGCCGGCACAGATACG. Full variable domain (remainder filled in from reference TRBV30 and TRBJ2-3): SQTIHQWPATLVQPVGSPLSLECTVEGTSNPNLYWYRQAAGRGLQLLFYSVGIGQISSEVPQNLSASRPQDRQFILSSKKLLLSDSGFYLCAWSAGTDTQYFGPGTRLTVL.

This clone was seen a few times. The CDR3 DNA, read in part, is TGTGCCAGCTCCACCGTCCGCAGCTCCTACGAG. This sequence encodes CASSTVRSSYE. Given in full, the CDR3 is CASSTVRSSYEQYF. The chain is built from TRBV18 and TRBJ2-7; unclear D gene. Sequencing ends 3 residues short of the CDR3 end; the germline J gene provides the rest. The CDR3 consists of 14 residues. Between the trimmed V and J ends, which lost 6 bases and 0 bases, there was a span of 12 bases. Germline-derived CDR1 and CDR2 are KGHSH and LQKENI.

Many counts were recorded for this clone. The read ends 3 residues early relative to the CDR3; the germline J gene fills the gap. The chain combines TRBV24-1 with TRBJ2-3; 8 bases agree with TRBD1. This CDR3 spans 15 amino acids. The V gene end was trimmed by 4 bases and the J gene end by 2 bases; junction bases not matched to a gene: 4. CDR1 is KGHDR and CDR2 is SFDVKD in the germline V gene. The DNA read from the CDR3 is TGTGCCACCAGTGAAGGGACAGGTGACACAGATACG. Amino acids: CATSEGTGDTDT. In full, the CDR3 reads CATSEGTGDTDTQYF.

This clone has at least ten counts. The CDR3 extends 3 residues past the end of the read, so its final part is completed from the germline J gene. The chain joins TRBV18 to TRBJ1-4, with a possible D match to TRBD1 (6 bases). The CDR3 loop spans 14 amino acids. Looked up from germline, CDR1 is KGHSH and CDR2 is LQKENI. V shed 4 bases and J shed 4 bases, with 10 bases lying between them. The CDR3 DNA, read in part, is TGTGCCAGCTCACGACAGGAAGGTAATGAAAAA. Translated: CASSRQEGNEK. The CDR3 in full is CASSRQEGNEKLFF.

This clone was seen at least ten times. The read halts 3 residues ahead of the CDR3 end, with the missing end drawn from the germline J gene. The chain uses TRBV5-1 and TRBJ2-3, with 7 bases lining up with TRBD1. CDR3 length: 16 amino acids. V was pared by 0 bases and J by 1 base, with 5 bases of the junction left unmatched. CDR1 is SGHRS, CDR2 YFSETQ, per germline. CDR3 region: CASSLEGARGTDTQYF. The CDR3 DNA, read in part, is TGCGCCAGCAGCTTGGAGGGGGCGCGTGGCACAGATACG.

Regarding this clone: The CDR3 end is not reached by the read, which stops 3 residues before it; the germline J gene fills it in. The chain combines TRBV19 with TRBJ2-3; D might be TRBD1 (6 bases). The germline V gene has CDR1 LNHDA and CDR2 SQIVND (reference sequence). This CDR3 is built from 16 residues. This CDR3 is CASSWTADLSNQPQYF. The sequenced part of the CDR3 DNA is TGTGCCAGTAGTTGGACAGCCGACCTTAGCAATCAGCCG.

Remarks on this clone: The CDR3 is cut off 3 residues early in the read; its end comes from the germline J gene. The rearrangement uses TRBV19 and TRBJ1-2, with TRBD1 matching 9 bases. Trimming at V came to 5 bases and at J to 7 bases, leaving 8 bases not matched to a gene. The germline CDR1 and CDR2 sequences are LNHDA and SQIVND (reference sequence). This CDR3 region has 14 residues. CDR3 DNA (partial): TGTGCCAGTAGTTTCCTACAGGGGGCGATTGGC. This codes for CASSFLQGAIG. The CDR3 as a whole reads CASSFLQGAIGYTF.

This clone showed up many times. Read sequence stops 3 residues before the CDR3 end, and the germline J gene provides the missing end. The chain has TRBV5-1 and TRBJ2-5; 8 bases are a match to TRBD1. The CDR3 consists of 15 residues. Germline-derived CDR1 and CDR2 are SGHRS and YFSETQ. With 3 bases clipped from V and 5 bases from J, the junction kept 9 bases outside the gene matches. The part of the CDR3 DNA that was read is TGCGCCAGCAGCTCCACCGGGACAGGCTTGGAGACC. As protein: CASSSTGTGLET. The complete CDR3 protein is CASSSTGTGLETQYF.

This clone was observed a handful of times. The DNA ends 3 residues before the CDR3 does, and the rest of the CDR3 is filled in from the germline J gene. The genes are TRBV11-1 and TRBJ2-6; D gene uncertain. Germline lookup yields CDR1 SGHAT and CDR2 FQDESV (reference sequence). Trimming took off 8 bases at V and 4 bases at J, with 9 bases between the two ends. The CDR3 is 13 amino acids. The covered CDR3 bases are TGTGCCAGCCGACCCGGGGGGGCCAACGTC. This codes for CASRPGGANV. In full, the CDR3 is CASRPGGANVLTF.

This clone occurred many times. The read is 3 residues too short to cover the CDR3 end, so that end is filled in from the germline J gene. V gene TRBV5-6 combines with J gene TRBJ1-1; TRBD1 matches 7 bases. V dropped 5 bases and J dropped 1; count of bases not matched to a gene: 8. Germline V gene sequence: CDR1 SGHDT, CDR2 YYEEEE. CDR3 length: 15 residues. CDR3 residues: CASRIFGTENTEAFF. The CDR3 bases that were read are TGTGCCAGCAGGATCTTCGGGACAGAGAACACTGAA.

This clone was recorded many times. The DNA ends 3 residues before the CDR3 does, and the rest of the CDR3 is filled in from the germline J gene. This sequence joins TRBV7-2 and TRBJ2-3; TRBD1 might be the D (5 bases). The CDR3 is made up of 14 amino acids. V dropped 3 bases and J dropped 1 base, with 8 bases sitting between them. In germline, CDR1 is SGHTA, CDR2 FQGNSA. The sequenced CDR3 bases are TGTGCCAGCAGCTTTTGGGGCGGCACAGATACG. Its protein product is CASSFWGGTDT. The full CDR3 protein reads CASSFWGGTDTQYF.

This clone came up many times. From the germline J gene comes the end of the CDR3, since the read stops 3 residues before it. V and J are TRBV20-1 and TRBJ2-1; 8 bases align to TRBD2. The CDR3 is made up of 13 amino acids. The V gene's germline CDR1 is DFQATT and CDR2 SNEGSKA (reference sequence). Incomplete CDR3 DNA: TGCAGCGCCCGGGCGGGAGGCTACAATGAG. Translating gives CSARAGGYNE. The whole CDR3 protein reads CSARAGGYNEQFF.

A remark on this clone: The read terminates 3 residues ahead of where the CDR3 ends, so the germline J gene completes it. The V call is TRBV7-9, the J call TRBJ1-6, with D possibly being TRBD1 (5 bases). Germline CDR1 and CDR2: SEHNR and FQNEAQ (reference sequence). V was clipped by 5 bases and J by 5 bases, with 13 bases between them. The CDR3 is 15 amino acids. The CDR3 bases that were read are TGTGCCAGCAGCCCCAACTTGGGGCATAATTCACCC. Its translation is CASSPNLGHNSP. The whole CDR3 sequence reads CASSPNLGHNSPLHF. Full variable domain (rest looked up from reference TRBV7-9 and TRBJ1-6): DTGVSQNPRHKITKRGQNVTFRCDPISEHNRLYWYRQTLGQGPEFLTYFQNEAQLEKSRLLSDRFSAERPKGSFSTLEIQRTEQGDSAMYLCASSPNLGHNSPLHFGNGTRLTVT.

In its sample, this clone was seen many times. Read sequence stops 3 residues before the CDR3 end, and the germline J gene provides the missing end. The chain has TRBV20-1 and TRBJ1-5; D uncertain. CDR1 and CDR2 from the germline V gene are DFQATT and SNEGSKA (reference sequence). Trimming pared 0 bases from V and 5 bases from J, leaving 8 bases between. The CDR3 has 13 residues. CDR3 bases read: TGCAGTGCTAGAGAGTCCGGGGATCAGCCC. Amino acid sequence: CSARESGDQP. The complete CDR3 protein is CSARESGDQPQHF.